This is a list of T cell receptor beta chains from one sample in a study of siplizumab effects on memory and regulatory T cells. Measured with immunoSEQ multiplex PCR; TCRdb has only the in-frame clones, and not every one. The profile covers 70,000 to 100,000 clones, with under 95% appearing a single time and about 6.7% taken by the ten largest. Sequences were obtained from CD8+ T cells sorted from blood. The source is a human donor in good health. Both conserved end residues are part of each CDR3. D genes are given only for firm matches. A row's size may be missing; if present it is once, few, many or a size class.

d_call clone_size j_call v_call cdr3_aa cdr3_nt
NA once TRBJ1-1 TRBV4-2 CASSQDWGATTEAFF TGTGCCAGCAGCCAAGATTGGGGGGCCACCACTGAAGCTTTCTTT
TRBD1 NA TRBJ1-2 TRBV15 CATSPQGRGPANYGYTF TGTGCCACCAGCCCCCAGGGCAGGGGGCCCGCTAACTATGGCTACACCTTC
NA NA TRBJ1-3 TRBV11-3 CASSRGRGGSGNTIYF TGTGCCAGCAGCCGCGGCCGAGGGGGCTCTGGAAACACCATATATTTT
NA NA TRBJ2-7 TRBV30 CAWSRATHEQYF TGTGCCTGGAGTCGAGCGACCCACGAGCAGTACTTC
TRBD2 NA TRBJ2-7 TRBV27 CASKSSGTSYEQYF TGTGCCAGCAAGTCGAGCGGGACCTCCTACGAGCAGTACTTC
NA NA TRBJ2-3 TRBV5-1 CASSLAGGTTDTQYF TGCGCCAGCAGCTTGGCCGGCGGAACCACAGATACGCAGTATTTT
TRBD2 NA TRBJ2-7 TRBV13 CASSSAEGLAGGFGEQYF TGTGCCAGCAGCTCCGCGGAAGGACTAGCGGGAGGATTCGGAGAGCAGTACTTC
TRBD2 NA TRBJ2-1 TRBV4-1 CASSQAAPGTSLNEQFF TGCGCCAGCAGCCAAGCTGCCCCCGGGACTAGCCTCAATGAGCAGTTCTTC
TRBD2 NA TRBJ2-2 TRBV11-2 CASSPGTSSSLWELFF TGTGCCAGCAGCCCGGGGACTAGCTCGAGCCTCTGGGAGCTGTTTTTT
TRBD2 NA TRBJ2-1 TRBV30 CAWRAGVPNEQFF TGTGCCTGGCGCGCGGGAGTTCCCAATGAGCAGTTCTTC
NA NA TRBJ2-7 TRBV7-9 CASSLKGRAYEQYF TGTGCCAGCAGCTTAAAGGGCAGGGCCTACGAGCAGTACTTC
NA once TRBJ2-7 TRBV4-2 CASSQLRAYKSREQYF TGTGCCAGCAGCCAACTTCGGGCTTATAAATCCCGAGAGCAGTACTTC
NA NA TRBJ2-1 TRBV5-6 CASSPEGGDSNEQFF TGTGCCAGCAGCCCGGAGGGGGGAGATTCCAATGAGCAGTTCTTC
NA NA TRBJ2-7 TRBV5-8 CASSLEGGKSSYEQYF TGTGCCAGCAGCTTGGAAGGTGGCAAGAGCTCCTACGAGCAGTACTTC
NA NA TRBJ2-7 TRBV9 CASSVAQGSYEQYF TGTGCCAGCAGCGTAGCTCAGGGTTCCTACGAGCAGTACTTC
NA NA TRBJ2-3 TRBV20-1 CSAGLLDTQYF TGCAGTGCTGGACTACTCGATACGCAGTATTTT
NA NA TRBJ1-5 TRBV7-8 CASSLGTWWVRNQPQHF TGTGCCAGCAGCTTAGGGACTTGGTGGGTACGCAATCAGCCCCAGCATTTT
NA NA TRBJ1-3 TRBV4-2 CASSQSTPGTNTIYF TGTGCCAGCAGCCAGTCCACGCCCGGGACCAACACCATATATTTT
NA NA TRBJ1-1 TRBV7-9 CANRQVMNTEAFF TGTGCCAACCGACAGGTCATGAACACTGAAGCTTTCTTT
TRBD1 NA TRBJ2-7 TRBV9 CASSATGVYEQYF TGTGCCAGCAGCGCGACAGGGGTCTACGAGCAGTACTTC
TRBD1 NA TRBJ2-1 TRBV18 CASSPGQSDYNEQFF TGTGCCAGCTCACCGGGACAGTCGGACTACAATGAGCAGTTCTTC
NA NA TRBJ1-1 TRBV4-3 CASSQDRAAGSGTEAFF TGCGCCAGCAGCCAAGACAGAGCAGCGGGGTCGGGCACTGAAGCTTTCTTT
TRBD1 NA TRBJ1-2 TRBV5-1 CASSWTGEVDGYTF TGCGCCAGCAGCTGGACAGGGGAAGTAGATGGCTACACCTTC
NA once TRBJ1-1 TRBV6-5 CASSAGVLNTEAFF TGTGCCAGCAGTGCCGGGGTCCTGAACACTGAAGCTTTCTTT
NA NA TRBJ2-7 TRBV27 CASSPGTSRGEQYF TGTGCCAGCAGTCCCGGGACAAGCCGGGGCGAGCAGTACTTC
TRBD2 NA TRBJ2-3 TRBV2 CASRLAGGLTDTQYF TGTGCCAGCAGGTTAGCGGGAGGGCTAACAGATACGCAGTATTTT
NA NA TRBJ2-6 TRBV4-3 CASSQDSLGANVLTF TGCGCCAGCAGCCAAGATTCTTTGGGGGCCAACGTCCTGACTTTC
NA NA TRBJ1-4 TRBV18 CASSPTGGRVNYEKLFF TGTGCCAGCTCACCAACGGGGGGGCGCGTTAATTATGAAAAACTGTTTTTT
NA NA TRBJ2-2 TRBV27 CASSSRRGGTGELFF TGTGCCAGCAGTTCCCGGAGGGGGGGGACCGGGGAGCTGTTTTTT
NA NA TRBJ2-7 TRBV5-8 CASSLEGVGQYF TGTGCCAGCAGCTTGGAGGGGGTAGGGCAGTACTTC
NA NA TRBJ2-1 TRBV9 CASSLRDPGHNEQFF TGTGCCAGCAGCCTCCGGGACCCGGGACACAATGAGCAGTTCTTC
NA NA TRBJ1-1 TRBV4-1 CASSQDSATTEAFF TGCGCCAGCAGCCAAGACTCGGCGACCACTGAAGCTTTCTTT
NA NA TRBJ2-6 TRBV7-9 CASSPFPSGANVLTF TGTGCCAGCAGCCCTTTTCCCTCTGGGGCCAACGTCCTGACTTTC
TRBD2 NA TRBJ2-3 TRBV5-6 CASERGSTDTQYF TGTGCCAGCGAGCGGGGGAGCACAGATACGCAGTATTTT
NA NA TRBJ2-4 TRBV7-9 CASSLVAEKNIQYF TGTGCCAGCAGCTTAGTGGCAGAAAAAAACATTCAGTACTTC
TRBD1 few TRBJ1-5 TRBV11-1 CASSPGQVNQPQHF TGTGCCAGCAGCCCTGGACAGGTTAATCAGCCCCAGCATTTT
TRBD2 NA TRBJ2-5 TRBV4-1 CASSQGTSGWETQYF TGCGCCAGCAGCCAAGGGACTAGCGGGTGGGAGACCCAGTACTTC
TRBD1 NA TRBJ2-7 TRBV27 CASSLVSEGAEQYF TGTGCCAGCAGTTTGGTTAGCGAGGGGGCCGAGCAGTACTTC
NA NA TRBJ2-1 TRBV11-3 CASSLVGIPSQSSYNEQFF TGTGCCAGCAGCTTAGTGGGCATTCCCTCGCAGAGCTCCTACAATGAGCAGTTCTTC
NA NA TRBJ2-6 TRBV30 CAWSVSGIPGANVLTF TGTGCCTGGAGTGTTTCAGGGATACCTGGGGCCAACGTCCTGACTTTC
TRBD2 NA TRBJ2-1 TRBV5-5 CASSWAAGGPQTEQFF TGTGCCAGCAGCTGGGCGGCGGGGGGGCCACAGACGGAGCAGTTCTTC
TRBD2 NA TRBJ2-3 TRBV7-9 CASSDTRAGGSTDTQYF TGTGCCAGCAGCGATACTCGAGCGGGAGGGAGCACAGATACGCAGTATTTT
NA once TRBJ1-2 TRBV11-2 CASSLVQQFSGYTF TGTGCCAGCAGCTTAGTGCAGCAGTTTTCTGGCTACACCTTC
TRBD1 NA TRBJ2-5 TRBV11-3 CASSPRDRGKTQYF TGTGCCAGCAGCCCCCGGGACAGGGGTAAGACCCAGTACTTC
NA NA TRBJ2-2 TRBV9 CASSVDRGNTGELFF TGTGCCAGCAGCGTAGATCGGGGGAACACCGGGGAGCTGTTTTTT
NA NA TRBJ2-7 TRBV7-6 CASSLAEGSYEQYF TGTGCCAGCAGCTTAGCGGAGGGCTCCTACGAGCAGTACTTC
TRBD1 NA TRBJ2-7 TRBV4-2 CASSQGGQGNEQYF TGTGCCAGCAGCCAAGGAGGACAGGGAAACGAGCAGTACTTC